This entry concerns a single T cell receptor beta chain. Antigen: not known. Germline trimming cut 3 bases from V and 5 bases from J; bases unmatched to any gene: 17. The CDR3 runs to 20 residues. Germline loops: CDR1 LGHDT, CDR2 YNNKEL (reference sequence). These data originate in a study of blood T cells in healthy people across ages. Whole-study findings and limits: Any changes in expanded clonotypes were possibly confounded, as donor CMV status remained unknown.

Sample-barcoded 5' priming and a J-beta primer mix drove a second PCR of about 6 to 12 cycles. TCRdb re-derived calls from the 5' RACE reads in MiXCR, one entry per CDR3 protein. The sample has about 1.6 million distinct CDR3 sequences, roughly 32% seen once. This TCR was sampled from a woman aged 25 to 45 in good health. The sequenced sample was blood. The chain combines TRBV3-1 with TRBJ2-1, with 12 positions matching TRBD1. CDR3 amino acids: CASSQSPGTGGGGSHNEQFF. The CDR3 DNA sequence: TGTGCCAGCAGCCAGTCTCCCGGGACAGGGGGCGGAGGTAGCCACAATGAGCAGTTCTTC.